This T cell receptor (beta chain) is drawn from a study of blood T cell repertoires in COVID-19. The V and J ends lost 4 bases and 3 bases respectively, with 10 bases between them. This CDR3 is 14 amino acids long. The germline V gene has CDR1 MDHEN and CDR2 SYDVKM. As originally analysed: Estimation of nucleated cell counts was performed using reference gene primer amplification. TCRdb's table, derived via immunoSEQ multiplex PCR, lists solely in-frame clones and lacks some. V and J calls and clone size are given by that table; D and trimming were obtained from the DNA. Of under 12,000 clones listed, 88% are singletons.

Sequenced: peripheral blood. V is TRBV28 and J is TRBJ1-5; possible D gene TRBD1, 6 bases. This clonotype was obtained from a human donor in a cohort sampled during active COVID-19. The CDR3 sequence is CASSWTAPNQPQHF. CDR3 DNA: TGTGCCAGCAGTTGGACAGCTCCCAATCAGCCCCAGCATTTT.